The sequence of this T cell receptor (beta chain) was determined in a study of beta chain features in type 1 diabetes. In the study overall: Investigators examined some 110,000,000 sorted cells across all samples.

Investigators reverse transcribed all isolated RNA, so they sequenced expressed TCRB transcripts. Mean read depth for naive, central memory and regulatory T cell samples was several million reads. Profiling relied on immunoSEQ multiplex PCR, and the TCRdb table lists in-frame clones only, not all of them. The sample has hundreds of thousands of clones; over 10% are singletons. Study observations and caveats: Researchers reported that naive, central memory and Treg TCRB repertoires appeared more similar in patients than in healthy donors. All four CD4+ subsets from Type 1 diabetes patients carried moderately but significantly shorter TCRB CDR3s. Cells carrying high TCR expression could end up over-represented when cDNA is sequenced.

Concerning this clone itself: Its matching antigen is unknown.

V was clipped by 6 bases and J by 5 bases, with 16 bases between them. The CDR3 length is 15 residues. The germline V gene encodes CDR1 LGHNA and CDR2 YNFKEQ. The sequence was collected from a man aged 18 to 30 with type 1 diabetes. This chain uses TRBV4-2 with TRBJ1-4; D unresolved. Sequences were obtained from naive CD4+ T cells from blood. DNA for the CDR3: TGTGCCAGCAGTCGCTCGATGGCAGAAAATGAAAAACTGTTTTTT. Translated, it gives CASSRSMAENEKLFF.